The source of this TCR beta chain is a study of T cells after yellow fever vaccination. In the study overall: SMART-Seq v4 Ultra Low Input handled preparation of low-cell-number fractions. Study-level findings and limits: Abundant bulk-derived clonotypes could contaminate FACS-sorted repertoires. Faster peaking, at day 5 versus 15, marked a secondary response that was weaker.

Trimming left V 3 bases short and J 0 bases short, with 10 bases between. This CDR3 has 14 amino acids. Germline V CDR1 and CDR2: GTSNPN, SVGIG (reference sequence). As TCR cDNA was made by 5'RACE template switching, a universal primer site and UMIs were added. TCRdb reprocessed the 5' RACE reads via MiXCR and lists one record per CDR3 protein. The repertoire holds hundreds of thousands of distinct CDR3 sequences, with around an eighth as singletons. This clonotype has just a few counts. Its antigen is as yet unknown. This clonotype was sampled from a man aged 25 to 40 who received the YFV17D yellow fever vaccine. The sample in question was PBMCs, obtained on the day of the yellow fever booster vaccination. This chain joins TRBV30 and TRBJ2-3; D call uncertain. CDR3 DNA: TGTGCCTGGAGAGGAAGGGTTAGCACAGATACGCAGTATTTT. It encodes CAWRGRVSTDTQYF.